The 27 T cell receptor beta chains below were found in one sample sequenced in a study of neurological immune-mediated disorders. TCRdb processed the 5' RACE reads anew with MiXCR; each CDR3 protein has one entry. The data show 20,000 to 30,000 distinct CDR3 sequences, less than 15% seen once. Sequencing was carried out using PBMCs. Receptors originate from an older woman with HTLV-1-associated myelopathy (HAM/TSP).

This clonotype was detected many times. The J gene is TRBJ1-4, the V gene TRBV6-5; D perhaps matches TRBD1 (5 bases). The CDR3 has 15 residues. V lost 5 bases and J 0 bases, leaving 10 bases between the germline ends. Looked up from germline, CDR1 is MNHEY and CDR2 is SVGAGI. The chain's CDR3 is CASSPGGATNEKLFF. Written as DNA, the CDR3 is TGTGCCAGCAGTCCCGGGGGGGCAACTAATGAAAAACTGTTTTTT.

In its sample, this clonotype was seen many times. V gene TRBV12-3 or TRBV12-4 combines with J gene TRBJ2-2; 7 bases map to TRBD2. J was trimmed by 1 base and V by 3 bases; bases with no gene match: 8. This CDR3 has 17 amino acids. CDR3 region: CASSFRGSGVNTGELFF. CDR3 nucleotides: TGTGCCAGCAGTTTCAGAGGGAGCGGGGTGAACACCGGGGAGCTGTTTTTT.

The chain is built from TRBV27 and TRBJ1-2, with 9 bases that match TRBD1. CDR1 and CDR2 from the germline V gene are MNHEY and SMNVEV (reference sequence). This CDR3 contains 15 residues. The V and J ends lost 6 bases and 2 bases, in that order; junction bases with no gene match: 7. CDR3 amino acids: CASSLQGAPNYGYTF. CDR3 in DNA: TGTGCCAGCAGCCTACAGGGGGCTCCCAACTATGGCTACACCTTC.

This clonotype was seen many times. The J gene is TRBJ2-7, the V gene TRBV7-7; 7 bases align to TRBD2. The CDR3 consists of 15 residues. Per the germline V gene, CDR1 is SSHAT and CDR2 is FNYEAQ (reference sequence). The V segment lost 1 base and the J segment 0 bases; nucleotides outside the gene matches: 3. Here the CDR3 reads CASSLDWGGSYEQYF. The DNA of the CDR3 is TGTGCCAGCAGCTTAGATTGGGGGGGCTCCTACGAGCAGTACTTC.

This clonotype was seen at least ten times. The V and J genes are TRBV20-1 and TRBJ2-1, with unresolved D. The germline gives CDR1 DFQATT, CDR2 SNEGSKA (reference sequence). V was clipped by 0 bases and J by 4 bases, with 19 bases between them. The CDR3 runs to 17 residues. CDR3 amino acids: CSARDYRRQAKYNEQFF. The CDR3 DNA is TGCAGTGCTAGAGATTATCGTAGGCAGGCGAAATACAATGAGCAGTTCTTC.

Ten or more counts support this clonotype. This chain uses TRBV10-3 with TRBJ2-1; D gene unclear. The germline V and J ends were trimmed by 3 bases and 5 bases, with 11 bases remaining between them. The CDR3 covers 14 residues. Germline CDR1 reads ENHRY; CDR2 reads SYGVKD. CDR3 nucleotides: TGTGCCATCAGTGATCCGGACGTAAACAATGAGCAGTTCTTC. Amino acids: CAISDPDVNNEQFF.

As for this clonotype: Since a much larger clone is just one base distant, this may be a read error. The J gene is TRBJ2-4, the V gene TRBV3-1; 9 positions agree with TRBD2. Germline CDR1 LGHDT, CDR2 YNNKEL (reference sequence). The CDR3 totals 14 residues. The CDR3 DNA sequence: TGTGCCAACAGCCAAGATAGCGGGAGTGGCATTCAGTACTTC. This gives the protein CANSQDSGSGIQYF.

This clonotype was seen ten or more times. The genes are TRBV27 and TRBJ1-2, with 12 nucleotides matching TRBD1. The CDR3 is 14 residues long. Trimming cost V 5 bases and J 7 bases; bases outside gene matches: 5. Germline V CDR1 and CDR2: MNHEY, SMNVEV (reference sequence). The CDR3 reads CASSPGQGAGGYTF. The CDR3 coding sequence is TGTGCCAGCAGTCCGGGACAGGGGGCGGGTGGCTACACCTTC.

This clonotype was recorded at least ten times. The V gene is TRBV5-6, the J gene TRBJ2-1, with a weak D call TRBD2 (6 bases). The CDR3 totals 14 residues. The germline V gene has CDR1 SGHDT and CDR2 YYEEEE. The V end lost 4 bases, the J end lost 5 bases, and 13 bases lay between the germline ends. CDR3 region: CASSPYGGHNEQFF. The CDR3 nucleotides read TGTGCCAGCAGCCCCTACGGGGGTCACAATGAGCAGTTCTTC.

The chain is built from TRBV10-3 and TRBJ2-2, with unresolved D. Germline CDR1 is ENHRY and CDR2 is SYGVKD. The CDR3 has 14 residues. Trimming stripped 0 bases from V and 4 bases from J, with 6 bases between. The chain's CDR3 is CAISESQSTGELFF. Here the CDR3 DNA reads TGTGCCATCAGTGAGTCACAGAGCACCGGGGAGCTGTTTTTT.

This clonotype was counted many times. The V and J genes are TRBV7-8 and TRBJ2-1; TRBD2 aligns across 7 bases. Germline lookup yields CDR1 SGHVS and CDR2 FQNEAQ. V was clipped by 5 bases and J by 9 bases; unmatched bases: 10. CDR3 length: 14 amino acids. CDR3 region: CASSMGGGVGEQFF. The CDR3 DNA sequence: TGTGCCAGCAGCATGGGTGGGGGGGTCGGTGAGCAGTTCTTC.

This sequence joins TRBV7-9 and TRBJ2-7, with D maybe TRBD1 (6 bases). The CDR3 length is 13 residues. V lost 1 base and J 7 bases, leaving 11 bases between the germline ends. Germline CDR1 is SEHNR and CDR2 is FQNEAQ (reference sequence). This CDR3 is CASSLGTAREQYF. The DNA of the CDR3 is TGTGCCAGCAGCTTAGGGACAGCTAGGGAGCAGTACTTC.

The table lists this clonotype with many counts. CDR3 nucleotide sequence: TGTGCCAGCAGCCGGAGCGGGGGGGGACACAATGAGCAGTTCTTC. Amino acid sequence: CASSRSGGGHNEQFF. The gene calls are TRBV7-9 and TRBJ2-1, with 10 bases lining up with TRBD2. J was trimmed by 5 bases and V by 5 bases; bases with no gene match: 6. Germline values: CDR1 SEHNR, CDR2 FQNEAQ (reference sequence). The CDR3 is 15 residues long.

This clonotype showed up many times. The chain uses TRBV11-3 and TRBJ1-4; D remains ambiguous. CDR1 is SGHNT, CDR2 YENEEA, per germline. V was cut by 3 bases and J by 5 bases, with 7 bases left in between. CDR3 length equals 13 residues. In nucleotides, the CDR3 is TGTGCCAGCAGCTTGGACGGAAATGAAAAACTGTTTTTT. This encodes CASSLDGNEKLFF.

At least ten counts were recorded for this clonotype. The rearrangement links TRBV5-1 to TRBJ2-2, with TRBD1 matching over 7 bases. V lost 3 bases to trimming and J lost 6 bases; unmatched junction nucleotides: 14. CDR1 and CDR2 from the germline V gene are SGHRS and YFSETQ. CDR3 length: 17 amino acids. The CDR3 is CASSSIPTGASAGELFF. The CDR3 DNA sequence: TGCGCCAGCAGCTCGATCCCTACAGGGGCCTCGGCCGGGGAGCTGTTTTTT. The full variable domain, in which reference TRBV5-1 and TRBJ2-2 provide the parts outside the CDR3, is KAGVTQTPRYLIKTRGQQVTLSCSPISGHRSVSWYQQTPGQGLQFLFEYFSETQRNKGNFPGRFSGRQFSNSRSEMNVSTLELGDSALYLCASSSIPTGASAGELFFGEGSRLTVL.

This clonotype was seen at least ten times. V is TRBV28 and J is TRBJ1-1; D may be TRBD1 (5 bases). V lost 6 bases and J lost 3, with 20 bases in between. Germline-derived CDR1 and CDR2 are MDHEN and SYDVKM. The CDR3 is made up of 16 amino acids. The CDR3 DNA is TGTGCCAGCAGCACAGTTGCCGGGGGGGGATACACTGAAGCTTTCTTT. It translates to CASSTVAGGGYTEAFF.

V is TRBV19 and J is TRBJ2-5; D perhaps matches TRBD2 (5 bases). The CDR3 covers 13 residues. Trimming took off 10 bases at V and 4 bases at J, with 16 bases between the two ends. CDR1 LNHDA and CDR2 SQIVND come from the germline V gene (reference sequence). The CDR3 protein is CATAERLRETQYF. CDR3 nucleotide sequence: TGTGCCACCGCGGAGCGGTTGCGAGAGACCCAGTACTTC. The variable domain in full, completed from reference TRBV19 and TRBJ2-5, reads DGGITQSPKYLFRKEGQNVTLSCEQNLNHDAMYWYRQDPGQGLRLIYYSQIVNDFQKGDIAEGYSVSREKKESFPLTVTSAQKNPTAFYLCATAERLRETQYFGPGTRLLVL.

Many counts were recorded for this clonotype. The chain couples TRBV20-1 to TRBJ2-1; 9 positions match TRBD2. V dropped 5 bases and J dropped 2; count of bases not matched to a gene: 7. Germline values: CDR1 DFQATT, CDR2 SNEGSKA (reference sequence). This CDR3 contains 15 residues. CDR3 nucleotides: TGCAGTGCTTTACCGGGACTAGCTGCCTACAATGAGCAGTTCTTC. This gives the protein CSALPGLAAYNEQFF.

The chain recombines TRBV18 with TRBJ2-2; no clear D. V lost 0 bases and J lost 4, with 6 bases in between. The CDR3 is made up of 14 amino acids. Germline CDR1 is KGHSH and CDR2 is LQKENI. The CDR3 DNA is TGTGCCAGCTCACCACCCCGGAGCACCGGGGAGCTGTTTTTT. Its protein product is CASSPPRSTGELFF.

This clonotype was seen many times. J is TRBJ1-1 and V is TRBV5-1; D might be TRBD1 (6 bases). The V gene lost 2 bases and the J gene lost 5 bases, with 16 bases spanning the gap. Looked up from germline, CDR1 is SGHRS and CDR2 is YFSETQ. The CDR3 has 15 residues. DNA of the CDR3: TGCGCCAGCAGCTTTTCCCCAACAGGGAGGACTGAAGCTTTCTTT. Protein: CASSFSPTGRTEAFF. Full variable domain (missing parts from reference TRBV5-1 and TRBJ1-1): KAGVTQTPRYLIKTRGQQVTLSCSPISGHRSVSWYQQTPGQGLQFLFEYFSETQRNKGNFPGRFSGRQFSNSRSEMNVSTLELGDSALYLCASSFSPTGRTEAFFGQGTRLTVV.

This clonotype was seen only a few times. The chain joins TRBV6-5 to TRBJ1-3, with D tentatively TRBD1 (5 bases). Trimming pared 0 bases from V and 0 bases from J, leaving 6 bases between. Germline lookup yields CDR1 MNHEY and CDR2 SVGAGI. The CDR3 runs to 15 residues. The CDR3 region is CASSYSTASGNTIYF. CDR3 DNA sequence: TGTGCCAGCAGTTACTCGACAGCCTCTGGAAACACCATATATTTT.

The chain links TRBV10-3 to TRBJ1-2; D unresolved. Trimming took off 4 bases at V and 8 bases at J, with 8 bases between the two ends. The V gene's germline CDR1 is ENHRY and CDR2 SYGVKD. The length of the CDR3 is 11 residues. CDR3 residues: CAISAIRGYTF. CDR3 sequence (DNA): TGTGCCATCAGTGCAATAAGGGGCTACACCTTC.

This clonotype was counted at least ten times. The chain combines TRBV29-1 with TRBJ2-1, with 7 nucleotides matching TRBD2. The ends lost 6 bases at V and 11 bases at J; junction bases unmatched: 19. This CDR3 contains 15 residues. The V gene's germline CDR1 is SQVTM and CDR2 ANQGSEA. The DNA of the CDR3 is TGCAGCGTGGCGACCGGGACTACCGCGGGTTATCAGCAGTTCTTC. Residues: CSVATGTTAGYQQFF.

This clonotype appeared a few times. This chain links TRBV18 with TRBJ1-1; TRBD1 is a possible D gene (6 bases). V dropped 3 bases and J dropped 8 bases, with 19 bases sitting between them. The V gene's germline CDR1 is KGHSH and CDR2 LQKENI. The CDR3 is 15 amino acids. The CDR3 sequence is CASSPVGQTDLEAFF. In DNA form, the CDR3 reads TGTGCCAGCTCACCCGTGGGACAAACGGACTTGGAAGCTTTCTTT.

This clonotype was observed at least ten times. The J gene is TRBJ2-7, the V gene TRBV10-3; no firm D call. Germline assignment: CDR1 ENHRY and CDR2 SYGVKD. The V gene lost 0 bases and the J gene lost 3 bases, with 9 bases spanning the gap. The CDR3 totals 14 residues. The CDR3 is CAISESVGVYEQYF. As DNA, the CDR3 is TGTGCCATCAGTGAGTCTGTCGGCGTCTACGAGCAGTACTTC.

At least ten counts were recorded for this clonotype. V and J are TRBV29-1 and TRBJ1-1, with a possible D match to TRBD1 (6 bases). V was clipped by 7 bases and J by 10 bases, with 22 bases between them. The CDR3 totals 13 residues. Germline values: CDR1 SQVTM, CDR2 ANQGSEA. CDR3 DNA: TGCAGCGCTACCGGGGGGCCAACCCTCTTAGCTTTCTTT. Its protein product is CSATGGPTLLAFF. The entire variable domain, with the rest obtained from reference TRBV29-1 and TRBJ1-1, is as follows: SAVISQKPSRDICQRGTSLTIQCQVDSQVTMMFWYRQQPGQSLTLIATANQGSEATYESGFVIDKFPISRPNLTFSTLTVSNMSPEDSSIYLCSATGGPTLLAFFGQGTRLTVV.

This clonotype occurred many times. V usage is TRBV20-1 and J usage is TRBJ2-7, with D possibly matching TRBD1 (6 bases). V was trimmed by 0 bases and J by 0 bases, leaving 9 bases between them. Germline V lookup: CDR1 DFQATT, CDR2 SNEGSKA (reference sequence). The CDR3 is 14 amino acids. The CDR3 sequence: CSAREGTLSYEQYF. In DNA form, the CDR3 reads TGCAGTGCTAGAGAGGGGACACTCTCCTACGAGCAGTACTTC.